This entry features one T cell receptor beta chain sequence. Method: immunoSEQ multiplex PCR; TCRdb's copy keeps in-frame clones and lacks some. Of approximately 75,000 clones listed, more than 75% were seen once; the top ten hold around 0.35%. These data originate in a study of OX40 agonist ivuxolimab in advanced cancers. About the study: Patients with hepatocellular carcinoma, melanoma, renal cell or head and neck cancer made up the dose-escalation patients.

V lost 5 bases to trimming and J lost 9 bases; unmatched junction nucleotides: 15. This CDR3 has 17 amino acids. Germline loops: CDR1 SGHAT, CDR2 FQNNGV. The source of this sequence is an adult with an advanced solid tumor such as melanoma, head and neck, liver or kidney cancer. The sample was CD4+ or CD8+ T cells sorted from blood, taken in a trial of the OX40 agonist ivuxolimab. This sequence joins TRBV11-2 and TRBJ1-6; 8 bases line up with TRBD1. This chain's CDR3 is CASSLPSLTGDPSPLHF. The CDR3 DNA follows: TGTGCCAGCAGCCTGCCATCGTTGACAGGGGACCCTTCACCCCTCCACTTT.